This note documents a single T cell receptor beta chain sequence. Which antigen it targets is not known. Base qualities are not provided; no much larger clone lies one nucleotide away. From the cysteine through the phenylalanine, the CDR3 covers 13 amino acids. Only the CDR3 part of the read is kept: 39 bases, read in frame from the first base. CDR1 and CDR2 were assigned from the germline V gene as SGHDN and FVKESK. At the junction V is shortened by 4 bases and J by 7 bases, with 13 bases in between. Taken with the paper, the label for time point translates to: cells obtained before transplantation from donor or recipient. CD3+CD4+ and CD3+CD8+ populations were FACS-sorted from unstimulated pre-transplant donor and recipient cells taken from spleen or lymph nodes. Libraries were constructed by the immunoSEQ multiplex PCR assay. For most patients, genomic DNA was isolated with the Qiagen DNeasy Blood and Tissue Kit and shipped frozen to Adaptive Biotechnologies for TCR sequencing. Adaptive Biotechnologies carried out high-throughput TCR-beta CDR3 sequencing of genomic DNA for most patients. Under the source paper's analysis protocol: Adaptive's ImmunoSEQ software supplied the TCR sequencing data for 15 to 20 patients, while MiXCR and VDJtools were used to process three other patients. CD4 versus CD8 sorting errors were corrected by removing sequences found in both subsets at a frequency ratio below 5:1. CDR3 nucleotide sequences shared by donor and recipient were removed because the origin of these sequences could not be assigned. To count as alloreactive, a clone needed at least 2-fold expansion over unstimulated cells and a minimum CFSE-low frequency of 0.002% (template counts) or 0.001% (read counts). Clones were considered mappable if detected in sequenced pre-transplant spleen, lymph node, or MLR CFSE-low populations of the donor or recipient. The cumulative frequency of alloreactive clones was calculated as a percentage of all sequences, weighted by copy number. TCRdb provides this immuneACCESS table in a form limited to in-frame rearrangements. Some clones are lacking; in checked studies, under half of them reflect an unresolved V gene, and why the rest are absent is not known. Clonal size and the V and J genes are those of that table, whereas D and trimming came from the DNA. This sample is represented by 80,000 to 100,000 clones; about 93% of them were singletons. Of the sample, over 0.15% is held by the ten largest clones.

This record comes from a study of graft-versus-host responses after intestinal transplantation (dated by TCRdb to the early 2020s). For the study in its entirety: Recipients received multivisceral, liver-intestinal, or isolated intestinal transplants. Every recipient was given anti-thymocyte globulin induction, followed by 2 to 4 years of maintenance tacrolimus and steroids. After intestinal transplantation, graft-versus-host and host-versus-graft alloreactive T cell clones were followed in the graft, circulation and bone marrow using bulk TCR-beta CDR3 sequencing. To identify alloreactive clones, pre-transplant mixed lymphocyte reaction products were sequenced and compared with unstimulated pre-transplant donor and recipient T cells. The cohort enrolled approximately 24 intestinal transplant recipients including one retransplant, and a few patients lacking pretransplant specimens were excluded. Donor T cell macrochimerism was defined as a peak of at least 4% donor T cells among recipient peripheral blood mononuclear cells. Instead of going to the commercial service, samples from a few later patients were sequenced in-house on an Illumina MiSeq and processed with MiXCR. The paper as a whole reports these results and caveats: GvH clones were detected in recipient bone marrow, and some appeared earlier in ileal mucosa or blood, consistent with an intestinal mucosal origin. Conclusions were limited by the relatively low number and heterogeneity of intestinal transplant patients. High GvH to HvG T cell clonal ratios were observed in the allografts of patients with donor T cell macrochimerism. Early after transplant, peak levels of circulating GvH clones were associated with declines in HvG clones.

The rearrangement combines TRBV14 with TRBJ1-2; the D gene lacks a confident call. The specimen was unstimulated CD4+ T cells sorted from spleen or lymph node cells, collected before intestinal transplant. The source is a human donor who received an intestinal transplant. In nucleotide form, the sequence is TGTGCCAGCAGCCGACCCGGCGGTGGTGGCTACACCTTC. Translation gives CASSRPGGGGYTF. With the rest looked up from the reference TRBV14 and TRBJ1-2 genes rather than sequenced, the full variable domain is EAGVTQFPSHSVIEKGQTVTLRCDPISGHDNLYWYRRVMGKEIKFLLHFVKESKQDESGMPNNRFLAERTGGTYSTLKVQPAELEDSGVYFCASSRPGGGGYTFGSGTRLTVV.